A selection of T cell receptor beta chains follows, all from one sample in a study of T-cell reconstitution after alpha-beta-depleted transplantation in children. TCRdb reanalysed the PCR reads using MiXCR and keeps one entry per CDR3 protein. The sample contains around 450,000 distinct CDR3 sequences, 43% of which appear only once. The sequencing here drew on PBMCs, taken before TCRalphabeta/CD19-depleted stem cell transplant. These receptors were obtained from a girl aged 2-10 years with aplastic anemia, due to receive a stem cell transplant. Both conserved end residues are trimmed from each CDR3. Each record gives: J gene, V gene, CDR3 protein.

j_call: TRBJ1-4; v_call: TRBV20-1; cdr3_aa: SARTGFDEKLF
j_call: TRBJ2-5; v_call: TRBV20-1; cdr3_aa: SARDIRGVQETQY
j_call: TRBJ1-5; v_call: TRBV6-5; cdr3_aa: ASSYSNPGGSNQPQH
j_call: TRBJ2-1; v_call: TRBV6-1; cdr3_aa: ASKNRPYNEQF
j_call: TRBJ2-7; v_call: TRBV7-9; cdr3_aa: ASSSPGVIAGEQY
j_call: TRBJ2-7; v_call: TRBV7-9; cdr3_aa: ASSASGTPGYEQY
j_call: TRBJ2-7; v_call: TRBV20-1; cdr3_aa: SATDPGQGVYEQY
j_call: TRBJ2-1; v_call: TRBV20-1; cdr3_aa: SAMRDTFNEQF
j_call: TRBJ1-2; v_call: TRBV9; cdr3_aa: ASSVASGHYGYT
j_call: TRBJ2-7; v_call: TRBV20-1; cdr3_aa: SADRTSGSYEQY
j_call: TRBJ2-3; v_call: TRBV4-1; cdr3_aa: ASSQVGGASDTQY
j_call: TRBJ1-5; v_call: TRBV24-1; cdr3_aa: ATSDTASGSNQPQH
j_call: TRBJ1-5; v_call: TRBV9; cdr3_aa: ASSVGQGGNQPQH
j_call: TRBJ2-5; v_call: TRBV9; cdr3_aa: ASSVSHWDTGETQY
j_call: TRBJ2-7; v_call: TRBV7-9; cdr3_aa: ASSRGDEQY
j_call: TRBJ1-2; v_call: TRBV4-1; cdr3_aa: ASSQPGEGYT
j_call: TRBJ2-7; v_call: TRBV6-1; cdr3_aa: ASSERLGTSGGLDEQY
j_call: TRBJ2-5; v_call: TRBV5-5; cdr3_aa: ASSLVGLDRLETQY
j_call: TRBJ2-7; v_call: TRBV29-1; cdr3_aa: SARLGLAGGEQY
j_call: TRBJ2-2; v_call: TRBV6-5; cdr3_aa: ASSRLENTGELF
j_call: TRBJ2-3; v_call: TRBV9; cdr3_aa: ASSPKAGYSTDTQY
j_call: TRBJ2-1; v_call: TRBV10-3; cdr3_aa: AISEPLVGHNEQL
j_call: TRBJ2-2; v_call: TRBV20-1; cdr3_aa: SVLAGGHGELF
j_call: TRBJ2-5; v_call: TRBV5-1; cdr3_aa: ASSFTLASQETQY
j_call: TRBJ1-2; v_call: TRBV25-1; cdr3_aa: ASFEGGEHYGYT
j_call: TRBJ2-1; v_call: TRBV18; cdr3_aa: ASSPRLEYNEQF
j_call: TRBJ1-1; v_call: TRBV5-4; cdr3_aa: ASSLASMNTEAF